This is a list of T cell receptor beta chains from one sample in a study of identical twins. Each CDR3 protein is one row after TCRdb ran MiXCR on the 5' RACE reads. The sample consists of more than 1.5 million distinct CDR3 sequences, about 32% of them appearing once. Sequencing used cord blood. These TCRs come from a newborn girl in good health. Both conserved end residues are part of each CDR3. A D gene is named only where the DNA matches it firmly. The size entry is marked missing in some rows and otherwise reads once, few, many or a size class.

j_call v_call d_call clone_size cdr3_aa cdr3_nt
TRBJ1-6 TRBV10-3 TRBD1 few CAISDLTGGNSPLHF TGTGCCATCAGTGACTTAACAGGGGGCAACTCACCCCTCCACTTT
TRBJ1-2 TRBV20-1 NA few CSFLQGVGNYGYTF TGCAGTTTCCTACAGGGTGTAGGGAACTATGGCTACACCTTC
TRBJ1-6 TRBV15 NA NA CATSRTYPSTAPHSPLHF TGTGCCACCAGCAGAACATACCCATCAACAGCTCCCCATTCACCCCTCCACTTT
TRBJ2-1 TRBV6-1 NA few CASTSRAVSYNEQFF TGTGCCAGCACCTCTCGGGCGGTCTCCTACAATGAGCAGTTCTTC
TRBJ1-2 TRBV28 TRBD1 NA CASSSGQGIGRYGYTF TGTGCCAGCAGTTCGGGACAGGGGATAGGTCGGTATGGCTACACCTTC
TRBJ2-5 TRBV27 TRBD2 NA CASTSGRTVGEQYF TGTGCCAGCACTAGCGGGAGAACAGTTGGGGAGCAGTACTTC
TRBJ1-1 TRBV28 NA few CASSSDVRTEAFF TGTGCCAGCAGTTCGGACGTGCGGACTGAAGCTTTCTTT
TRBJ2-1 TRBV5-1 TRBD1 NA CASIREPGQGSREQFF TGCGCCAGCATCCGTGAACCGGGACAGGGGTCAAGAGAGCAGTTCTTC
TRBJ2-3 TRBV5-1 NA NA CASSFLLLGSTDTQYF TGCGCCAGCAGCTTTCTTTTGCTAGGGAGCACAGATACGCAGTATTTT
TRBJ2-3 TRBV9 TRBD2 many CASSVIAGVADTQYF TGTGCCAGCAGCGTAATAGCGGGGGTCGCAGATACGCAGTATTTT
TRBJ2-5 TRBV28 NA few CASSTGTPSQETQYF TGTGCCTCCTCAACCGGGACCCCCTCGCAAGAGACCCAGTACTTC
TRBJ1-4 TRBV29-1 TRBD1 NA CSVEDLTLNRGGNEKLFF TGCAGCGTTGAAGATCTCACCTTAAACAGGGGTGGAAATGAAAAACTGTTTTTT
TRBJ2-3 TRBV10-3 TRBD2 NA CAISRTSGGALTDTQYF TGTGCCATCAGTCGGACTAGCGGGGGGGCGCTGACAGATACGCAGTATTTT
TRBJ1-2 TRBV19 NA NA CASSIDRRYGYTF TGTGCCAGTAGTATAGATCGAAGGTATGGCTACACCTTC
TRBJ2-5 TRBV6-5 TRBD2 NA CASSYSLAGGGETQYF TGTGCCAGCAGTTACTCCCTAGCGGGGGGTGGAGAGACCCAGTACTTC
TRBJ1-6 TRBV5-1 NA NA CASTATEGYNSPLHF TGCGCCAGCACCGCGACAGAGGGATATAATTCACCCCTCCACTTT
TRBJ2-7 TRBV10-3 TRBD2 few CAIGGLATSYEQYF TGTGCCATCGGGGGACTAGCGACCTCCTACGAGCAGTACTTC
TRBJ2-3 TRBV27 TRBD1 NA CASKRRGTDTQYF TGTGCCAGCAAACGCAGGGGGACAGATACGCAGTATTTT
TRBJ2-3 TRBV12-3/TRBV12-4 TRBD2 NA CASSRPSGRTDTQYF TGTGCCAGCAGCAGACCTAGCGGGAGGACAGATACGCAGTATTTT
TRBJ2-1 TRBV7-9 NA NA CASSLKASIHEQFF TGTGCCAGCAGCTTAAAGGCTAGCATCCATGAGCAGTTCTTC
TRBJ2-4 TRBV20-1 TRBD2 few CSARGTSGGLAKNIQYF TGCAGTGCTAGAGGGACTAGCGGAGGTTTAGCCAAAAACATTCAGTACTTC
TRBJ2-7 TRBV5-1 NA few CASSWDIGQYF TGCGCCAGCAGCTGGGACATTGGGCAGTACTTC
TRBJ1-2 TRBV7-2 NA few CASSLGSSARRHYGYTF TGTGCCAGCAGCTTAGGATCGTCAGCCAGACGTCACTATGGCTACACCTTC
TRBJ2-4 TRBV20-1 NA NA CSARPPGVSKNIQYF TGCAGTGCTAGACCCCCGGGTGTTTCCAAAAACATTCAGTACTTC
TRBJ2-7 TRBV7-9 NA NA CASENRLGSYEQYF TGTGCCAGCGAAAATCGACTCGGATCCTACGAGCAGTACTTC
TRBJ2-1 TRBV3-1 TRBD1 NA CASSQPGQGSYNEQFF TGTGCCAGCAGCCAACCGGGACAGGGCTCCTACAATGAGCAGTTCTTC
TRBJ2-3 TRBV4-1 TRBD1 NA CASSRQYFTSTGVTDTQYF TGCGCCAGCAGCCGACAATATTTTACCTCGACAGGGGTCACAGATACGCAGTATTTT
TRBJ1-2 TRBV13 NA few CALGAGDYGYTF TGTGCTTTGGGGGCTGGAGACTATGGCTACACCTTC
TRBJ2-7 TRBV28 NA few CASSPGTGLPYEQYF TGTGCCAGCAGTCCGGGAACGGGGTTACCCTACGAGCAGTACTTC
TRBJ2-3 TRBV6-5 NA few CASRGHLTDTQYF TGTGCCAGCAGGGGACACCTTACAGATACGCAGTATTTT
TRBJ2-7 TRBV21-1 NA NA CASSKGGTAQISYNEQYF TGTGCCAGCAGCAAAGGAGGGACAGCTCAAATCTCCTACAATGAGCAGTACTTC
TRBJ2-7 TRBV5-1 NA few CASSSRSGSGGGEQYF TGCGCCAGCAGTTCGCGGTCCGGGAGTGGAGGCGGGGAGCAGTACTTC
TRBJ2-5 TRBV12-3/TRBV12-4 NA few CASSLAAQYF TGTGCCAGCAGTTTAGCGGCCCAGTACTTC
TRBJ2-7 TRBV28 NA NA CASSPIRIYEQYF TGTGCCAGCAGCCCCATCCGAATCTACGAGCAGTACTTC
TRBJ2-7 TRBV5-1 NA few CASSMRAGTTSGEQYF TGCGCCAGCAGCATGAGGGCGGGAACAACCTCTGGCGAGCAGTACTTC
TRBJ1-1 TRBV20-1 NA NA CSARDTWTGTEAFF TGCAGTGCTAGAGATACTTGGACGGGGACTGAAGCTTTCTTT
TRBJ1-1 TRBV20-1 TRBD1 few CNGRRKGQGAWEAFF TGCAATGGTCGTAGGAAGGGACAGGGGGCGTGGGAAGCTTTCTTT
TRBJ2-4 TRBV27 TRBD2 NA CASRKAGGAKNIQYF TGTGCCAGCAGGAAAGCGGGGGGGGCCAAAAACATTCAGTACTTC
TRBJ2-1 TRBV20-1 NA NA CSARYGGSSYNEQFF TGCAGTGCTAGATACGGGGGAAGCTCCTACAATGAGCAGTTCTTC
TRBJ2-7 TRBV29-1 TRBD1 few CSVGGQGEQYF TGCAGCGTTGGAGGACAGGGCGAGCAGTACTTC
TRBJ2-5 TRBV4-1 TRBD2 few CASSQGPLAGYQETQYF TGCGCCAGCAGCCAAGGACCACTAGCGGGGTACCAAGAGACCCAGTACTTC
TRBJ1-2 TRBV14 TRBD1 many CASSPMGQTYGYTF TGTGCCAGCAGCCCTATGGGACAGACCTATGGCTACACCTTC
TRBJ1-2 TRBV7-9 NA many CASSSVDFGYTF TGTGCCAGCAGCTCCGTGGACTTTGGCTACACCTTC
TRBJ2-5 TRBV24-1 NA few CATSDPGGESQETQYF TGTGCCACCAGTGATCCCGGGGGAGAGAGCCAAGAGACCCAGTACTTC
TRBJ2-7 TRBV12-5 NA NA CASQGNRLSYEQYF TGTGCTAGTCAGGGGAACAGGCTAAGCTACGAGCAGTACTTC
TRBJ1-2 TRBV7-2 TRBD1 NA CASSLLGTGGSYGYTF TGTGCCAGCAGCTTGCTCGGGACAGGGGGCTCCTATGGCTACACCTTC
TRBJ1-2 TRBV24-1 NA NA CAASGDGGYTF TGTGCCGCCAGTGGGGACGGTGGCTACACCTTC
TRBJ1-5 TRBV6-1 NA NA CGGGNQPQHF TGTGGGGGGGGCAATCAGCCCCAGCATTTT
TRBJ2-1 TRBV10-3 TRBD2 few CAPITSGDEQFF TGTGCCCCCATCACTAGCGGGGATGAGCAGTTCTTC
TRBJ2-5 TRBV10-3 TRBD1 many CAISVAGGQETQYF TGTGCCATCAGTGTCGCAGGGGGCCAAGAGACCCAGTACTTC
TRBJ1-5 TRBV6-6 NA NA CASSLSTRLSNQPQHF TGTGCCAGCAGTCTTTCGACACGGCTTAGCAATCAGCCCCAGCATTTT
TRBJ2-7 TRBV7-9 NA NA CASSLVGRRGFPYEQYF TGTGCCAGCAGCTTAGTGGGCCGTAGGGGGTTCCCCTACGAGCAGTACTTC
TRBJ1-6 TRBV20-1 NA NA CSAGRVGPSSYNSPLHF TGCAGTGCTGGCCGGGTCGGGCCAAGCTCCTATAATTCACCCCTCCACTTT